These 18 T cell receptor beta chains came from one sample sequenced in a study of blood T cell repertoires in COVID-19. Using immunoSEQ multiplex PCR, the repertoire was profiled, and TCRdb retains in-frame clones only, with some absent. The repertoire has 250,000 to 350,000 clones, 85% to 90% of them found once; the top ten carry around 5.8%. Specimen: peripheral blood. The receptors were gathered from a woman in her forties or fifties with COVID-19, enrolled during active disease.

The chain has TRBV3-1 (or the pseudogene TRBV3-2) and TRBJ2-7; TRBD2 agrees at 10 bases. Trimming at V came to 1 base and at J to 5 bases, leaving 17 bases not matched to a gene. The CDR3 spans 19 residues. CDR1 is LGHDT and CDR2 is YNNKEL in the germline V gene (reference sequence). The CDR3 coding sequence is TGTGCCAGCAGCCAAGTCCGCTCAGCGGGAGGGCCGGTGGAAGACGAGCAGTACTTC. It specifies CASSQVRSAGGPVEDEQYF.

The chain couples TRBV24-1 to TRBJ2-7, with 8 bases matching TRBD1. Germline CDR1 reads KGHDR; CDR2 reads SFDVKD. The CDR3 spans 14 residues. The junction had 6 bases not matched to a gene; V was cut back by 7 bases and J by 2 bases. In nucleotides, the CDR3 is TGTGCCACCAGACGCGGGACAGGCGCCTACGAGCAGTACTTC. Translation gives CATRRGTGAYEQYF.

The CDR3 nucleotides are TGTGCCACCAGCACCGGACAGGGCCTTTTTGGGAATCAGCCCCAGCATTTT. Its protein product is CATSTGQGLFGNQPQHF. The rearrangement links TRBV15 to TRBJ1-5, with 8 bases identical to TRBD1. The length of the CDR3 is 17 residues. The germline V gene encodes CDR1 LNHNV and CDR2 YYDKDF (reference sequence). Unmatched junction bases numbered 12, after V lost 4 bases and J lost 4 bases.

The rearrangement uses TRBV27 and TRBJ2-7; 9 nucleotides align to TRBD2. J lost 7 bases, V lost 3 bases, and 19 bases had no gene match. CDR1 and CDR2 (germline): MNHEY, SMNVEV (reference sequence). The CDR3 is 18 amino acids. In DNA, the CDR3 is TGTGCCAGCAGTTTGGTTCTTACCAGTAGCGGGAGCGGCCGGGAGCAGTACTTC. It codes for CASSLVLTSSGSGREQYF.

The chain couples TRBV5-1 to TRBJ2-5, with 7 bases identical to TRBD2. The J segment lost 4 bases and the V segment lost 6 bases, leaving 12 bases of the junction unmatched. There are 15 residues in the CDR3. Germline V gives CDR1 SGHRS, CDR2 YFSETQ. Here the CDR3 reads CASTPAGVSAETQYF. Written as DNA, the CDR3 is TGCGCCAGCACCCCCGCGGGAGTCTCGGCAGAGACCCAGTACTTC.

V is TRBV15 and J is TRBJ2-6, with D perhaps matching TRBD1 (6 bases). Looked up from germline, CDR1 is LNHNV and CDR2 is YYDKDF (reference sequence). Trimming removed 5 bases from V and 0 bases from J, with 14 bases in between. The CDR3 is made up of 17 amino acids. Here the CDR3 reads CATSPRTASSGANVLTF. The CDR3 nucleotides are TGTGCCACCAGCCCCCGGACAGCAAGCTCTGGGGCCAACGTCCTGACTTTC.

J is TRBJ2-1 and V is TRBV4-1, with D possibly TRBD2 on 7 matching bases. The CDR3 has 16 amino acids. Per the germline V gene, CDR1 is MGHRA and CDR2 is YSYEKL. V lost 3 bases and J 1 base, leaving 13 bases between the germline ends. The CDR3 here is CASSHEKGGSYNEQFF. The CDR3 DNA sequence: TGCGCCAGCAGCCATGAGAAGGGGGGGTCCTACAATGAGCAGTTCTTC.

A few counts support this clone. The rearrangement links TRBV7-9 to TRBJ1-6; possibly TRBD1 for D (6 bases). Trimming stripped 4 bases from V and 6 bases from J, with 10 bases between. Germline V lookup: CDR1 SEHNR, CDR2 FQNEAQ (reference sequence). The CDR3 runs to 14 residues. The CDR3 DNA reads as TGTGCCAGCAGCTGGACAGCGACTAATTCACCCCTCCACTTT. It specifies CASSWTATNSPLHF.

J is TRBJ1-1 and V is TRBV30; tentative D call: TRBD1 (6 bases). CDR1 and CDR2 from the germline V gene are GTSNPN and SVGIG (reference sequence). Between the trimmed V and J ends, which lost 4 bases and 1 base, there was a span of 10 bases. The CDR3 is 13 amino acids. CDR3 DNA: TGTGCCTGGAAGGGGGACAAGAACACTGAAGCTTTCTTT. This gives the protein CAWKGDKNTEAFF.

The J gene is TRBJ1-6, the V gene TRBV2, with D unclear. The ends were cut back, 6 bases at V and 0 bases at J, with 9 bases in the middle. Per germline, CDR1 SNHLY and CDR2 FYNNEI. This CDR3 spans 15 amino acids. This CDR3 reads CASREGSSYNSPLHF. The CDR3 nucleotides are TGTGCCAGCAGGGAGGGAAGCTCCTATAATTCACCCCTCCACTTT.

The rearrangement links TRBV6-5 to TRBJ2-5, with D perhaps matching TRBD1 (6 bases). Germline loops: CDR1 MNHEY, CDR2 SVGAGI. V shed 0 bases and J shed 3 bases, with 11 bases lying between them. The CDR3 has 15 amino acids. The CDR3, as DNA: TGTGCCAGCAGTTACTCGGGGACAATAGAAGAGACCCAGTACTTC. It codes for CASSYSGTIEETQYF.

The chain couples TRBV24-1 to TRBJ2-2, with 7 bases aligning to TRBD2. Germline V gene lookup returns CDR1 KGHDR and CDR2 SFDVKD. J gave up 5 bases and V 1 base, and 9 bases lay outside the gene matches. The CDR3 runs to 17 residues. DNA of the CDR3: TGTGCCACCAGTGATTTTATGGGTTCTAGCGGAACCGGGGAGCTGTTTTTT. Residues: CATSDFMGSSGTGELFF.

V usage is TRBV7-6 and J usage is TRBJ1-1; 9 nucleotides match TRBD1. CDR3 length equals 17 residues. Germline trimming cut 1 base from V and 10 bases from J; bases unmatched to any gene: 16. From germline, CDR1 is SGHVS and CDR2 FNYEAQ. The CDR3 spells CASSLGMGGQGKSVAFF. In DNA form, the CDR3 reads TGTGCCAGCAGCTTAGGAATGGGGGGACAGGGTAAAAGCGTAGCTTTCTTT.

The chain combines TRBV5-8 with TRBJ2-3; possibly TRBD2 for D (6 bases). Germline CDR1 and CDR2: SGHTS and YDEGEE. The V end was cut by 3 bases, the J end by 0 bases, with 11 bases between. The CDR3 sequence is 15 residues long. CDR3 loop: CASSSWGDSTDTQYF. The CDR3 DNA reads TGTGCCAGCAGCTCATGGGGGGATAGCACAGATACGCAGTATTTT.

Only a few counts were recorded for this clone. An end of the junction does not agree with germline; a read error may underlie this. Written as DNA, the CDR3 is TGTGCTAGTGGTTTGGCCCGGGACAGCCGCTTC. Its protein is CASGLARDSRF. The chain carries TRBV12-5 and TRBJ2-7; 7 bases line up with TRBD1. The CDR3 runs 11 residues. The germline V gene has CDR1 LGHNT and CDR2 FRNRAP.

The gene calls are TRBV18 and TRBJ2-1, with D maybe TRBD2 (6 bases). Germline CDR1 is KGHSH and CDR2 is LQKENI. The CDR3 is 20 residues long. V lost 0 bases to trimming and J lost 2 bases, with 23 bases between them. DNA of the CDR3: TGTGCCAGCTCACCACCAGATCAGGGTTCGGGGGTGAAACCCTACAATGAGCAGTTCTTC. It specifies CASSPPDQGSGVKPYNEQFF.

The chain links TRBV10-3 to TRBJ1-2; D gene uncertain. CDR1 and CDR2 from the germline V gene are ENHRY and SYGVKD. V lost 9 bases, J lost 3 bases, and 14 bases lay in between. The CDR3 consists of 13 residues. The CDR3 region has the DNA TGTGCCATTAGCACGCTACGGGACTATGGCTACACCTTC. Its protein product is CAISTLRDYGYTF.

V usage is TRBV18 and J usage is TRBJ2-7, with a weak D call TRBD2 (6 bases). Between the trimmed V and J ends, which lost 1 base and 6 bases, there was a span of 10 bases. CDR3 length: 13 residues. The germline V gene has CDR1 KGHSH and CDR2 LQKENI. CDR3 bases: TGTGCCAGCTCACCACACGTGGGGGGCGAGCAGTACTTC. Residues: CASSPHVGGEQYF.